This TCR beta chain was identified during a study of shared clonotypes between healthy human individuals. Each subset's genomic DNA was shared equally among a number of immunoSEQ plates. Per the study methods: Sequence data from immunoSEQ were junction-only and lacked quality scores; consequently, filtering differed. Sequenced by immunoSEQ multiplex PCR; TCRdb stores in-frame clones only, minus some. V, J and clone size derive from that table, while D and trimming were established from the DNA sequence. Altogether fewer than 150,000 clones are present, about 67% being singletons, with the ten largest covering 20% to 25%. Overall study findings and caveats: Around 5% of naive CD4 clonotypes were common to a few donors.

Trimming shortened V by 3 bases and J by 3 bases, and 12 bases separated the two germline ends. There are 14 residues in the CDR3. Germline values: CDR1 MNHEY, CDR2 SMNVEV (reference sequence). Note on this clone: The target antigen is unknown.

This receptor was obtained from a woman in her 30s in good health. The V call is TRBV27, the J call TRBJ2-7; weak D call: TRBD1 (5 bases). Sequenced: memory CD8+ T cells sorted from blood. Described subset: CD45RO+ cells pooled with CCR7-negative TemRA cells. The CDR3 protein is CASSFLPRGYEQYF. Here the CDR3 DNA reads TGTGCCAGCAGTTTCCTCCCTAGGGGCTACGAGCAGTACTTC.